This record looks at one T cell receptor beta chain sequence and its context. This record belongs to a study of blood T cell repertoires in COVID-19. Generated by immunoSEQ multiplex PCR, the TCRdb table keeps only in-frame clones and is missing some. The table includes 65,000 to 75,000 clones, 70% to 75% detected once. Trimming took off 1 base at V and 4 bases at J, with 11 bases between the two ends. The germline CDR1 and CDR2 sequences are SGHNT and YENEEA. This CDR3 is built from 15 residues. The sequence came from a man aged 65 to 85 with acute or convalescent COVID-19. The sample consisted of peripheral blood. The rearrangement uses TRBV11-3 and TRBJ2-1; a possible D gene is TRBD1 (6 bases). CDR3 loop: CASSLGTGRYNEQFF. As DNA, the CDR3 is TGTGCCAGCAGCTTAGGAACAGGGAGATACAATGAGCAGTTCTTC. Variable domain in full (rest from reference TRBV11-3 and TRBJ2-1): EAGVVQSPRYKIIEKKQPVAFWCNPISGHNTLYWYLQNLGQGPELLIRYENEEAVDDSQLPKDRFSAERLKGVDSTLKIQPAELGDSAVYLCASSLGTGRYNEQFFGPGTRLTVL.